This T cell receptor beta chain originates from a study of control samples from healthy donors and cancer patients. Measured with immunoSEQ multiplex PCR; TCRdb has only the in-frame clones, and not every one. Here the sample spans fewer than 200,000 clones, approximately 94% being singletons. This CDR3 spans 13 amino acids. Trimming took 10 bases from V and 5 from J, leaving 18 bases between them. Germline V CDR1 and CDR2: SNHLY, FYNNEI. Sequenced material: PBMCs. The chain employs TRBV2 and TRBJ2-7, with D possibly TRBD1 on 5 matching bases. The receptor comes from a man aged 55 to 69 with colorectal cancer. The CDR3 sequence is CATRLDQGNEQYF. DNA of the CDR3: TGTGCCACCCGACTTGATCAGGGTAACGAGCAGTACTTC.